This T cell receptor beta chain is from a study of CD8+ T cells in alopecia areata listed by TCRdb under 2018. For the wider study: Treated patients were enrolled in an open-label pilot trial of oral tofacitinib, 5 to 10 mg twice daily, for moderate-to-severe alopecia areata. Scalp tissue and sorted CD4+ and CD8+ peripheral blood T cells from patchy and totalis/universalis alopecia areata patients and from healthy controls were covered by human TCRbeta sequencing. For the treated patients, the SALT score, which quantifies what percentage of scalp surface area is affected, served as the measure of disease severity. Scalp clonality was compared across normal scalp (n=4), patchy alopecia areata scalp (n=8), and alopecia totalis/universalis scalp (n=8). Tofacitinib-treated patients had biopsies at baseline and at 4 and 24 weeks of treatment, with a later scalp biopsy in several patients. The study used high-throughput TCRbeta sequencing to examine T cell clonal expansion in alopecia areata, in both the C3H/HeJ mouse model and human patients. Amplification of TCRbeta CDR3 regions was done by immunoSEQ multiplex PCR using 35 Vbeta forward primers and 13 Jbeta reverse primers. Tofacitinib was given for 6 to 18 months, followed by 6 months of follow-up off drug to assess delayed response and recurrence. The RNA source kit depended on sample type: the PAXgene miRNA kit for fixed scalp, the miRNeasy kit for PBMCs, and the RNeasy kit for mouse skin. The research as a whole found: TCR sequences shared between patients were less clear than in mice, possibly partly because of HLA diversity in the patient population. Higher clonality and more expanded CD8+ clones were observed in lesional scalp than in normal scalp, particularly in alopecia totalis/universalis, a finding suggestive of antigenic drive. With tofacitinib, both scalp clonality and the number of expanded CD8+ clones among the top 100 scalp clones went down significantly. Unlike mouse skin, which is dominated by gammadelta T cells, normal human skin has resident alphabeta T cells that are also sequenced, and this complicates analysis of the scalp TCR repertoire. Many expanded lesional clones were found to persist in scalp and blood during tofacitinib treatment, and relapse after treatment cessation may be partly explained by this persistence. The treated cohort was small, with a single nonresponder, so links between baseline CD8+ expansion and response need larger studies.

Comment on this clone: Its antigen remains undetermined. Base quality data are lacking; no much larger clone is found one base away.

The library was obtained by the immunoSEQ multiplex PCR assay. RNA was extracted from all samples and reverse transcribed into cDNA as template for TCR sequencing. First-strand cDNA was synthesized with SuperScript III using a 2:1 mix of oligo-dT and random hexamers. A synthetic immune receptor repertoire was used to measure amplification bias, and any remaining bias was corrected computationally. Concerning the study's data processing: Raw reads were preprocessed to remove errors, and CDR3 was defined according to IMGT conventions as the region from the conserved cysteine to phenylalanine. Clonality was computed by normalizing Shannon entropy by log2 of the number of productive unique TCRs and subtracting the result from 1. Whether scalp clones were CD4 or CD8 was inferred by matching scalp TCRbeta sequences against CD4 and CD8 repertoires sorted from blood. TCRdb took over this immuneACCESS table, retaining in-frame rearrangements with V and J assigned. Such tables are incomplete; in checked studies, under half of the missing clones stem from an unresolved V gene, and the remainder is unexplained. V, J and clone size are those of that table, while D and trimming were read from the DNA. In all, the sample holds roughly 200,000 clones, and roughly two fifths of those were seen once. Together, the top ten hold roughly 0.45% of the sample.

Taken with the paper, the label for treatment or condition translates to: oral pan-JAK inhibitor, 5-10 mg twice daily. From alopecia areata patients, peripheral blood was collected along with lesional scalp punch biopsies. After PBMCs were isolated by density centrifugation and stained for CD3, CD4 and CD8, a FACSAria was used to sort CD4+ and CD8+ T cells. CDR1 and CDR2, looked up from the germline V gene (reference sequence), are MNHNY and SVGAGI. Including the terminal cysteine and phenylalanine, the CDR3 comprises 16 residues. Only the CDR3 region is kept as DNA, spanning 48 bases read in frame from base 1. V gives up 0 bases and J gives up 0 bases, and the segment between their germline ends measures 9 bases.

This chain joins TRBV6-6 to TRBJ2-1; the D gene is possibly TRBD2, with 6 bases matching. The clonotype comes from a human donor with alopecia areata. Sequencing was performed on CD4+ T cells sorted from blood, taken at approximately week 30, from a patient treated with tofacitinib. The CDR3 here reads CASSYSDYYSYNEQFF. The DNA sequence is as follows: TGTGCCAGCAGTTACTCGGACTATTACTCCTACAATGAGCAGTTCTTC.